These 24 T cell receptor beta chains originate from one sample sequenced in a study of cytomegalovirus exposure and HLA in healthy donors. The PCR employed 60 Vbeta primers together with 13 Jbeta primers. This table comes from immunoSEQ multiplex PCR, and its TCRdb copy is limited to in-frame clones, with some not included. This sample carries 150,000 to 200,000 clones, roughly 82% of them seen once, and the ten largest clones take 1.5% to 2%. Sequenced sample: PBMCs. Receptors originate from a woman aged 25-40 years in good health and CMV-seronegative.

J is TRBJ1-1 and V is TRBV4-2; D not certain. The CDR3 totals 15 residues. The V gene's germline CDR1 is LGHNA and CDR2 YNFKEQ. Trimming removed 4 bases at V and 0 bases at J, with 12 bases between. The CDR3 here is CASSLAGRVNTEAFF. CDR3 nucleotide sequence: TGTGCCAGCAGCCTAGCGGGGAGGGTGAACACTGAAGCTTTCTTT.

V and J are TRBV7-9 and TRBJ1-2; D ambiguous. With 2 bases removed from V and 0 bases from J, the gap between germline ends came to 13 bases. Germline lookup yields CDR1 SEHNR and CDR2 FQNEAQ (reference sequence). This CDR3 has 16 residues. CDR3 sequence reads: CASSLFQTSTNYGYTF. The CDR3 coding sequence is TGTGCCAGCAGCTTATTTCAAACTTCTACTAACTATGGCTACACCTTC.

The chain carries TRBV2 and TRBJ1-2; unclear D gene. Trimming took 0 bases from V and 8 from J, leaving 7 bases between them. The CDR3 spans 12 residues. Germline V gives CDR1 SNHLY, CDR2 FYNNEI. CDR3 sequence reads: CASSEAWRGYTF. CDR3 in DNA: TGTGCCAGCAGTGAAGCATGGAGGGGCTACACCTTC.

V gene TRBV4-2 combines with J gene TRBJ2-5, with D possibly TRBD1 on 6 matching bases. CDR1 and CDR2 from the germline V gene are LGHNA and YNFKEQ. This CDR3 comprises 15 residues. Trimming stripped 0 bases from V and 4 bases from J, with 12 bases between. CDR3 protein: CASSQEPGVVETQYF. In DNA, the CDR3 is TGTGCCAGCAGCCAAGAACCAGGGGTGGTAGAGACCCAGTACTTC.

The rearrangement links TRBV28 to TRBJ2-7; 11 bases line up with TRBD2. The V segment lost 3 bases and the J segment 2 bases; nucleotides outside the gene matches: 0. Germline V lookup: CDR1 MDHEN, CDR2 SYDVKM. CDR3 length: 14 residues. The CDR3 DNA follows: TGTGCCAGCAGTTTGACTAGCGGGGCCTACGAGCAGTACTTC. As protein: CASSLTSGAYEQYF.

This chain links TRBV5-1 with TRBJ2-1; 10 positions agree with TRBD1. This CDR3 has 16 amino acids. Trimming removed 0 bases from V and 5 bases from J; junction bases left unmatched: 5. CDR1 is SGHRS, CDR2 YFSETQ, per germline. The CDR3 region has the DNA TGCGCCAGCAGCTTGGCCCGGGACAGGGGCCACAATGAGCAGTTCTTC. This encodes CASSLARDRGHNEQFF.

The chain uses TRBV4-1 and TRBJ2-1; no reliable D call. Germline values: CDR1 MGHRA, CDR2 YSYEKL. The length of the CDR3 is 12 residues. Trimming pared 2 bases from V and 7 bases from J, leaving 6 bases between. CDR3 amino acids: CASSQTHNEQFF. The CDR3 nucleotides read TGCGCCAGCAGCCAAACTCATAATGAGCAGTTCTTC.

This clone was observed a single time. The chain uses TRBV7-2 and TRBJ1-2; TRBD1 is a possible D gene (5 bases). Trimming took off 5 bases at V and 5 bases at J, with 12 bases between the two ends. In germline, CDR1 is SGHTA, CDR2 FQGNSA. The CDR3 spans 13 residues. The chain's CDR3 is CASSRQHRYGYTF. CDR3 DNA: TGTGCCAGCAGCCGACAGCATCGTTATGGCTACACCTTC.

The gene calls are TRBV20-1 and TRBJ1-1, with D maybe TRBD1 (5 bases). V shed 0 bases and J shed 11 bases, with 10 bases lying between them. The germline gives CDR1 DFQATT, CDR2 SNEGSKA (reference sequence). This CDR3 region has 11 residues. CDR3 protein: CSARDRAMAFF. Here the CDR3 DNA reads TGCAGTGCTAGAGACAGGGCAATGGCTTTCTTT.

As concerns this clone: The conserved closing phenylalanine or tryptophan is absent in this CDR3, likely reflecting a read error. Because the CDR3's place on the DNA is in doubt, the DNA is left out and the CDR3 is given as listed by TCRdb. The genes are TRBV29-1 and TRBJ1-1; TRBD1 reflects the table's D call only, with no check against the DNA. CDR1 SQVTM and CDR2 ANQGSEA come from the germline V gene. The CDR3 length is 9 residues, termini included. CDR3 sequence reads: CSTDRVPFV.

V usage is TRBV28 and J usage is TRBJ2-3; 11 nucleotides agree with TRBD2. With V trimmed by 6 bases and J by 5 bases, 4 bases remained unmatched. CDR3 length: 14 amino acids. Germline V lookup: CDR1 MDHEN, CDR2 SYDVKM. The DNA of the CDR3 is TGTGCCAGCAGGCTAGCGGGGGGCGGAGATACGCAGTATTTT. As protein: CASRLAGGGDTQYF.

The CDR3 region has the DNA TGTGCCAGTAGTCTTAGCAATCAGCCCCAGCATTTT. Translated: CASSLSNQPQHF. The chain links TRBV19 to TRBJ1-5; D call uncertain. The CDR3 length is 12 residues. Trimming shortened V by 5 bases and J by 0 bases, and 2 bases separated the two germline ends. The V gene's germline CDR1 is LNHDA and CDR2 SQIVND (reference sequence).

This chain connects TRBV9 to TRBJ2-3; 16 nucleotides align to TRBD2. The germline V gene has CDR1 SGDLS and CDR2 YYNGEE. This CDR3 contains 16 residues. Losses at the gene ends were 4 bases for V and 4 bases for J; bases not matched to a gene: 3. The CDR3 region is CASSFGTSGGADTQYF. In DNA, the CDR3 is TGTGCCAGCAGCTTCGGGACTAGCGGGGGGGCAGATACGCAGTATTTT.

This sequence joins TRBV28 and TRBJ1-5; the match to TRBD1 covers 8 bases. The V gene end was trimmed by 5 bases and the J gene end by 5 bases; junction bases not matched to a gene: 8. Germline V gene data show CDR1 as MDHEN and CDR2 as SYDVKM. This CDR3 contains 15 residues. The CDR3 bases are TGTGCCAGCAGTGCTAAAACAGGGGGTTATCAGCCCCAGCATTTT. Protein sequence: CASSAKTGGYQPQHF.

The chain links TRBV6-5 to TRBJ1-1; no clear D gene. Trimming removed 7 bases at V and 7 bases at J, with 16 bases between. Germline CDR1 reads MNHEY; CDR2 reads SVGAGI. The CDR3 is made up of 13 amino acids. The CDR3 is CASTFSGSIEAFF. Written as DNA, the CDR3 is TGTGCCAGCACCTTCTCCGGTTCGATTGAAGCTTTCTTT.

The rearrangement joins TRBV7-2 to TRBJ1-5; D unclear. Trimming stripped 1 base from V and 0 bases from J, with 13 bases between. The CDR3 runs 17 residues. Germline lookup yields CDR1 SGHTA and CDR2 FQGNSA. The CDR3 loop is CASSLVGGTTSNQPQHF. As DNA, the CDR3 is TGTGCCAGCAGCTTAGTCGGCGGAACTACTAGCAATCAGCCCCAGCATTTT.

The chain employs TRBV27 and TRBJ1-2, with a possible D match to TRBD1 (5 bases). The ends were cut back, 7 bases at V and 4 bases at J, with 19 bases in the middle. Germline CDR1 MNHEY, CDR2 SMNVEV (reference sequence). The CDR3 consists of 15 residues. CDR3 sequence reads: CASKLVGVGSYGYTF. CDR3 bases: TGTGCCAGCAAACTGGTAGGGGTCGGGTCCTATGGCTACACCTTC.

The chain employs TRBV2 and TRBJ2-3; TRBD2 aligns across 12 bases. The CDR3 is 15 residues long. The junction had 8 bases not matched to a gene; V was cut back by 7 bases and J by 6 bases. Germline CDR1 SNHLY, CDR2 FYNNEI. The CDR3 nucleotides read TGTGCCAGCACCAGACTAGCGGGGGCAGTGGATACGCAGTATTTT. It yields the protein CASTRLAGAVDTQYF.

This clone has a single count. The rearrangement uses TRBV6-5 and TRBJ2-7; TRBD1 is a possible D gene (5 bases). CDR1 and CDR2 (germline): MNHEY, SVGAGI. The CDR3 sequence is 14 residues long. Trimming cost V 8 bases and J 5 bases, with 19 bases left between them. Here the CDR3 reads CASRMTAVPHEQYF. The CDR3 DNA is TGTGCCAGCCGTATGACAGCCGTACCCCACGAGCAGTACTTC.

V and J are TRBV19 and TRBJ2-7, with D uncertain. The CDR3 runs to 13 residues. From germline, CDR1 is LNHDA and CDR2 SQIVND (reference sequence). V was cut by 2 bases and J by 5 bases, with 10 bases left in between. The CDR3 protein is CASSITISDEQYF. CDR3 DNA sequence: TGTGCCAGTAGTATAACCATCTCGGACGAGCAGTACTTC.

This sequence joins TRBV5-1 and TRBJ1-5, with a weak D call TRBD1 (5 bases). Trimming took off 2 bases at V and 8 bases at J, with 17 bases between the two ends. The CDR3 length is 15 residues. Germline values: CDR1 SGHRS, CDR2 YFSETQ. The CDR3 region is CASSFDSGGIEPQHF. In nucleotides, the CDR3 is TGCGCCAGCAGCTTCGATTCGGGGGGTATCGAGCCCCAGCATTTT. The complete variable domain, with remaining parts taken from reference TRBV5-1 and TRBJ1-5, reads KAGVTQTPRYLIKTRGQQVTLSCSPISGHRSVSWYQQTPGQGLQFLFEYFSETQRNKGNFPGRFSGRQFSNSRSEMNVSTLELGDSALYLCASSFDSGGIEPQHFGDGTRLSIL.

In its sample, this clone was seen once. The chain employs TRBV10-3 and TRBJ1-2, with TRBD1 as a possible D gene (5 bases). Germline CDR1 reads ENHRY; CDR2 reads SYGVKD. Trimming removed 9 bases at V and 6 bases at J, with 20 bases between. The CDR3 is made up of 14 amino acids. CDR3 loop: CAISEGPLANGYTF. The CDR3, as DNA: TGTGCCATTTCGGAGGGACCATTAGCTAATGGCTACACCTTC.

The chain employs TRBV2 and TRBJ2-5; no definite D call. Germline values: CDR1 SNHLY, CDR2 FYNNEI. This CDR3 comprises 14 residues. Trimming took off 2 bases at V and 4 bases at J, with 11 bases between the two ends. CDR3 region: CASSEFGQAETQYF. In DNA, the CDR3 is TGTGCCAGCAGTGAATTTGGGCAGGCAGAGACCCAGTACTTC.

The chain carries TRBV5-1 and TRBJ2-2; maybe TRBD1 (7 bases). Between the trimmed V and J ends, which lost 1 base and 8 bases, there was a span of 15 bases. This CDR3 is 15 amino acids long. Germline V gene lookup returns CDR1 SGHRS and CDR2 YFSETQ. CDR3 DNA: TGCGCCAGCAGCTTGCGAACAGGGGCGGGAGGGGAGCTGTTTTTT. Translating it yields CASSLRTGAGGELFF.